The 9 T cell receptor beta chains below were found in one sample sequenced in a study of low-dose radiotherapy and immunotherapy resistance in tumors. First-strand cDNA relied on TRAV- and TRBV-specific primers spanning alpha and beta chains. A roughly 22-cycle PCR with a constant-region primer and V-primer adapter amplified TCRs. TCRdb independently ran MiXCR on the reads; one entry per CDR3 protein. The profile shows 65,000 to 100,000 distinct CDR3 sequences, 15% to 20% of them singletons. Time point here: before trial treatment. The material was PBMCs, obtained before treatment. All receptors derive from a male donor with prostate cancer.

V usage is TRBV5-1 and J usage is TRBJ1-1; 10 bases map to TRBD1. The germline CDR1 and CDR2 sequences are SGHRS and YFSETQ. Trimming removed 3 bases from V and 5 bases from J; junction bases left unmatched: 7. CDR3 length equals 15 residues. As DNA, the CDR3 is TGCGCCAGCAGCTCACGGACAGGGGGTGGGACTGAAGCTTTCTTT. This sequence encodes CASSSRTGGGTEAFF.

In this sample, this clonotype turned up many times. The chain is built from TRBV5-1 and TRBJ2-3, with D possibly being TRBD2 (5 bases). V lost 4 bases and J lost 0, with 15 bases in between. CDR3 length equals 16 residues. Germline values: CDR1 SGHRS, CDR2 YFSETQ. Here the CDR3 DNA reads TGCGCCAGCAGCCCGATCGGACTTACTAGCACAGATACGCAGTATTTT. Its protein is CASSPIGLTSTDTQYF.

Ten or more counts support this clonotype. V usage is TRBV5-1 and J usage is TRBJ1-2; D possibly corresponds to TRBD1 (6 bases). The V end was cut by 9 bases, the J end by 4 bases, with 22 bases between. CDR3 length: 15 amino acids. CDR1 and CDR2 from the germline V gene are SGHRS and YFSETQ. The CDR3 protein is CATKTEPGDRYGYTF. The CDR3 DNA sequence: TGCGCCACCAAAACGGAACCAGGGGACCGCTATGGCTACACCTTC.

This clonotype has a count of ten or more. This sequence joins TRBV5-4 and TRBJ1-1; 7 positions match TRBD1. This CDR3 is 16 amino acids long. Germline values: CDR1 SGHNT, CDR2 YYREEE (reference sequence). V was clipped by 5 bases and J by 0 bases; unmatched bases: 10. The CDR3 sequence is CASSSPTGSMNTEAFF. The CDR3 nucleotides are TGTGCCAGCAGTTCTCCGACAGGGAGTATGAACACTGAAGCTTTCTTT.

A single count supports this clonotype. The chain combines TRBV7-2 with TRBJ1-1; D is uncertain. The ends were cut back, 2 bases at V and 3 bases at J, with 4 bases in the middle. The CDR3 spans 12 residues. Germline values: CDR1 SGHTA, CDR2 FQGNSA. CDR3 DNA: TGTGCCAGCAGCTTAACCTACACTGAAGCTTTCTTT. It yields the protein CASSLTYTEAFF.

This clonotype was detected a few times. The chain recombines TRBV7-3 with TRBJ2-1; 10 nucleotides line up with TRBD1. Looked up from germline, CDR1 is SGHTA and CDR2 is FQGTGA. Unmatched junction bases numbered 29, after V lost 0 bases and J lost 12 bases. The CDR3 is 22 amino acids. The CDR3 sequence is CASSLTALPGQGRYRLPQGQFF. The CDR3 DNA is TGTGCCAGCAGCTTAACAGCACTTCCGGGACAGGGGAGGTATCGCCTGCCCCAGGGGCAGTTCTTC.

This clonotype came up many times. This chain links TRBV2 with TRBJ1-2; D may be TRBD1 (5 bases). Germline V gene lookup returns CDR1 SNHLY and CDR2 FYNNEI. CDR3 length equals 13 residues. Trimming took 8 bases from V and 4 from J, leaving 14 bases between them. CDR3 bases: TGTGCCAGCGGCTTGGAGGGGACCTATGGCTACACCTTC. Encoded protein: CASGLEGTYGYTF.

This clonotype was seen repeatedly, ten times or more. The chain has TRBV14 and TRBJ2-3, with D perhaps TRBD2 (6 bases). Deletions cut 3 bases from V and 0 bases from J, with 19 bases between. The CDR3 length is 18 residues. The germline CDR1 and CDR2 sequences are SGHDN and FVKESK. The CDR3 nucleotides are TGTGCCAGCAGCCAGTACTCTGCCTCGGGGACTAGCACAGATACGCAGTATTTT. This gives the protein CASSQYSASGTSTDTQYF.

This clonotype was detected only a few times. The chain joins TRBV5-1 to TRBJ2-1; 12 nucleotides agree with TRBD2. This CDR3 has 16 residues. Trimming cost V 4 bases and J 4 bases; bases outside gene matches: 6. Germline CDR1 SGHRS, CDR2 YFSETQ. CDR3 DNA sequence: TGCGCCAGCAGCAATAGGCTAGCGGGGGGGTACAATGAGCAGTTCTTC. Translated, it gives CASSNRLAGGYNEQFF. Complete variable domain (other parts from reference TRBV5-1 and TRBJ2-1): KAGVTQTPRYLIKTRGQQVTLSCSPISGHRSVSWYQQTPGQGLQFLFEYFSETQRNKGNFPGRFSGRQFSNSRSEMNVSTLELGDSALYLCASSNRLAGGYNEQFFGPGTRLTVL.